These 27 T cell receptor beta chains came from one sample sequenced in a study of shared clonotypes between healthy human individuals. Sequencing was performed with immunoSEQ multiplex PCR; in TCRdb, only in-frame clones are kept and a portion is missing. Of around 100,000 clones in the sample, roughly two thirds were seen once. What was sequenced was memory CD8+ T cells sorted from blood. Subset described: CD45RO+ cells pooled with CCR7-negative TemRA cells. The receptors come from a man aged 25 to 40 in good health.

V usage is TRBV18 and J usage is TRBJ2-7, with 7 bases lining up with TRBD1. This CDR3 has 14 amino acids. Trimming at V came to 1 base and at J to 2 bases, leaving 2 bases not matched to a gene. Germline V gene data show CDR1 as KGHSH and CDR2 as LQKENI. The CDR3 sequence is CASSPQGATYEQYF. DNA of the CDR3: TGTGCCAGCTCACCACAGGGGGCCACCTACGAGCAGTACTTC.

The rearrangement uses TRBV5-6 and TRBJ1-1; 8 positions agree with TRBD1. V shed 5 bases and J 2 bases; nucleotides not matched to a gene: 11. The CDR3 has 16 residues. Germline V gives CDR1 SGHDT, CDR2 YYEEEE. The CDR3 loop reads CASSTPSRGLNTEAFF. In DNA form, the CDR3 reads TGTGCCAGCAGTACACCCTCCAGGGGGCTAAACACTGAAGCTTTCTTT. Variable domain in full (rest from reference TRBV5-6 and TRBJ1-1): DAGVTQSPTHLIKTRGQQVTLRCSPKSGHDTVSWYQQALGQGPQFIFQYYEEEERQRGNFPDRFSGHQFPNYSSELNVNALLLGDSALYLCASSTPSRGLNTEAFFGQGTRLTVV.

The V gene is TRBV5-1, the J gene TRBJ2-5; D assignment may be TRBD1 or TRBD2 (7 bases each). The CDR3 has 15 residues. Germline V gene data show CDR1 as SGHRS and CDR2 as YFSETQ. Deletions cut 0 bases from V and 4 bases from J, with 13 bases between. The CDR3 region has the DNA TGCGCCAGCAGCTTGGAGGGGGCTAGCGGAGAGACCCAGTACTTC. Protein sequence: CASSLEGASGETQYF.

V gene TRBV4-3 combines with J gene TRBJ2-1; possibly TRBD1 for D (5 bases). Germline loops: CDR1 LGHNA, CDR2 YSLEER. V was pared by 3 bases and J by 8 bases, with 11 bases between. The CDR3 spans 13 residues. The CDR3 nucleotides are TGCGCCAGCAGCCAGATAAGGGGCCATGAGCAGTTCTTC. It is translated as CASSQIRGHEQFF.

This clone is a singleton in its sample. The chain links TRBV11-2 to TRBJ1-1, with 8 positions matching TRBD1. Germline CDR1 SGHAT, CDR2 FQNNGV. After removal of 5 bases from V and 6 bases from J, the junction contained 2 bases not matched to a gene. This CDR3 spans 12 amino acids. For the CDR3, the DNA is TGTGCCAGCAGCCCAGGGGGCGCTGAAGCTTTCTTT. It encodes CASSPGGAEAFF.

There are many counts of this clone. V gene TRBV6-1 combines with J gene TRBJ1-3, with D uncertain. The CDR3 is 15 residues long. Trimming took off 1 base at V and 4 bases at J, with 11 bases between the two ends. Germline-derived CDR1 and CDR2 are MNHNS and SASEGT. DNA for the CDR3: TGTGCCAGCAGTGAAGGAGGGTCGGGAGGAAACACCATATATTTT. Translating it yields CASSEGGSGGNTIYF.

This chain joins TRBV7-2 and TRBJ1-2; no definite D call. CDR1 and CDR2 (germline): SGHTA, FQGNSA. The germline V and J ends were trimmed by 5 bases and 0 bases, with 4 bases remaining between them. The CDR3 runs 12 residues. In nucleotides, the CDR3 is TGTGCCAGCAGCGCCGCTAACTATGGCTACACCTTC. Encoded protein: CASSAANYGYTF.

On this clone: Its ends do not fully match the called genes, so a read error is possible. The chain couples TRBV7-2 to TRBJ2-1, with D unresolved. Germline V CDR1 and CDR2: SGHTA, FQGNSA. The CDR3 is 15 residues long. The CDR3 coding sequence is TGTGCCAGCAGCTTAGATTCGAGCTCCCACAATGAGCAGTTCTTC. It encodes CASSLDSSSHNEQFF.

This clone was seen a few times. The chain recombines TRBV11-2 with TRBJ2-5, with D possibly matching TRBD2 (6 bases). Germline lookup yields CDR1 SGHAT and CDR2 FQNNGV. V lost 4 bases and J 3 bases, leaving 15 bases between the germline ends. This CDR3 is built from 15 residues. The CDR3 protein is CASSSLSSEEETQYF. Here the CDR3 DNA reads TGTGCCAGCAGCTCACTCTCTAGCGAGGAAGAGACCCAGTACTTC.

The chain uses TRBV4-2 and TRBJ2-1, with D maybe TRBD2 (5 bases). This CDR3 has 16 residues. Per germline, CDR1 LGHNA and CDR2 YNFKEQ. Trimming pared 0 bases from V and 7 bases from J, leaving 16 bases between. CDR3 bases: TGTGCCAGCAGCCAAGAAGGTGGGAGTATCTGGAATGAGCAGTTCTTC. This translates into CASSQEGGSIWNEQFF.

J is TRBJ2-7 and V is TRBV7-9; 9 bases align to TRBD2. The J segment lost 2 bases and the V segment lost 1 base, leaving 6 bases of the junction unmatched. Germline V gene lookup returns CDR1 SEHNR and CDR2 FQNEAQ (reference sequence). This CDR3 is 16 amino acids long. CDR3 DNA: TGTGCCAGCAGCTTAGATCCTAGCGGGATCCCCTACGAGCAGTACTTC. It encodes CASSLDPSGIPYEQYF. Based on the CDR3 plus reference TRBV7-9 and TRBJ2-7, the full variable domain is DTGVSQNPRHKITKRGQNVTFRCDPISEHNRLYWYRQTLGQGPEFLTYFQNEAQLEKSRLLSDRFSAERPKGSFSTLEIQRTEQGDSAMYLCASSLDPSGIPYEQYFGPGTRLTVT.

The chain combines TRBV2 with TRBJ2-3; TRBD2 aligns across 11 bases. CDR3 size: 17 residues. With 8 bases clipped from V and 4 bases from J, the junction kept 14 bases outside the gene matches. From germline, CDR1 is SNHLY and CDR2 FYNNEI. CDR3 nucleotides: TGTGCCAGCTTGGGACTAGCGGACGATCTAAGTCCAGATACGCAGTATTTT. Its protein product is CASLGLADDLSPDTQYF.

The V and J genes are TRBV5-1 and TRBJ2-7; D is tentatively TRBD1 or TRBD2 (6 bases each). With 2 bases removed from V and 5 bases from J, the gap between germline ends came to 17 bases. Germline V gene lookup returns CDR1 SGHRS and CDR2 YFSETQ. The CDR3 contains 15 residues. The CDR3 reads CASSLQGRGANEQYF. The CDR3 DNA reads TGCGCCAGCAGCTTACAGGGTAGGGGGGCCAACGAGCAGTACTTC. The full variable domain, completed using reference TRBV5-1 and TRBJ2-7, is KAGVTQTPRYLIKTRGQQVTLSCSPISGHRSVSWYQQTPGQGLQFLFEYFSETQRNKGNFPGRFSGRQFSNSRSEMNVSTLELGDSALYLCASSLQGRGANEQYFGPGTRLTVT.

The chain combines TRBV9 with TRBJ2-3; TRBD2 agrees at 10 bases. V was pared by 1 base and J by 2 bases, with 7 bases of the junction left unmatched. CDR1 and CDR2 from the germline V gene are SGDLS and YYNGEE. This CDR3 spans 17 amino acids. CDR3 sequence (DNA): TGTGCCAGCAGCGTAACGTCTGGGACTAGCGACACAGATACGCAGTATTTT. Its protein is CASSVTSGTSDTDTQYF.

This chain joins TRBV28 and TRBJ2-5, with TRBD2 identical over 14 bases. V was pared by 6 bases and J by 5 bases, with 11 bases of the junction left unmatched. The CDR3 loop spans 17 amino acids. Germline CDR1 and CDR2: MDHEN and SYDVKM. This chain's CDR3 is CASRTRTSGRRSETQYF. The CDR3 DNA follows: TGTGCCAGCAGGACCCGGACTAGCGGGAGGAGGTCGGAGACCCAGTACTTC.

This clone turned up a few times. This chain links TRBV27 with TRBJ2-7; TRBD1 matches at 8 bases. The CDR3 covers 14 residues. Germline V CDR1 and CDR2: MNHEY, SMNVEV (reference sequence). Germline trimming cut 5 bases from V and 4 bases from J; bases unmatched to any gene: 7. The DNA for the CDR3 is TGTGCCAGCAGTCCAGGACAGGGTTTGTACGAGCAGTACTTC. Protein sequence: CASSPGQGLYEQYF.

This chain links TRBV7-8 with TRBJ2-1; no clear D gene. CDR1 and CDR2 from the germline V gene are SGHVS and FQNEAQ. V dropped 3 bases and J dropped 4 bases, with 13 bases sitting between them. There are 15 residues in the CDR3. DNA of the CDR3: TGTGCCAGCAGCTTCGGGCCGGCAGTGTACAATGAGCAGTTCTTC. As protein: CASSFGPAVYNEQFF.

The genes are TRBV5-4 and TRBJ2-1; TRBD1 agrees at 7 bases. The J segment lost 9 bases and the V segment lost 4 bases, leaving 10 bases of the junction unmatched. From germline, CDR1 is SGHNT and CDR2 YYREEE (reference sequence). The length of the CDR3 is 14 residues. CDR3: CASSAGTGVGEQFF. CDR3 DNA: TGTGCCAGCAGCGCAGGTACAGGGGTAGGTGAGCAGTTCTTC.

The CDR3 DNA is TGCGCCAGCAGCCCCTCGATCTCGGGGGCAGCTGGAAACACCATATATTTT. Translating it yields CASSPSISGAAGNTIYF. The chain employs TRBV4-1 and TRBJ1-3; D is possibly TRBD1 (6 bases). This CDR3 is 17 amino acids long. Deletions cut 4 bases from V and 2 bases from J, with 18 bases between. Germline V gives CDR1 MGHRA, CDR2 YSYEKL.

In nucleotides, the CDR3 is TGTGCCAGCAGCGGAGGGGACGGGGCCTATCGGGGCTACACCTTC. Amino acids: CASSGGDGAYRGYTF. This chain joins TRBV5-6 and TRBJ1-2; maybe TRBD1 (5 bases). This CDR3 is built from 15 residues. V was pared by 4 bases and J by 8 bases, with 21 bases between. Germline V gene data show CDR1 as SGHDT and CDR2 as YYEEEE.

The table lists this clone with a few counts. This chain joins TRBV7-9 and TRBJ1-2; 10 positions agree with TRBD1. Looked up from germline, CDR1 is SEHNR and CDR2 is FQNEAQ (reference sequence). The length of the CDR3 is 15 residues. With 4 bases clipped from V and 6 bases from J, the junction kept 8 bases outside the gene matches. For the CDR3, the DNA is TGTGCCAGCAGCTACTCGACCGGGACAGGGGATGGCTACACCTTC. This encodes CASSYSTGTGDGYTF.

V gene TRBV4-1 combines with J gene TRBJ2-7; 7 positions agree with TRBD2. The trim removed 2 bases at V and 3 bases at J, leaving 10 bases unmatched. Germline V gene sequence: CDR1 MGHRA, CDR2 YSYEKL. The CDR3 has 16 amino acids. This chain's CDR3 is CASSQPNRDYYYEQYF. Here the CDR3 DNA reads TGCGCCAGCAGCCAACCCAACCGGGACTATTACTACGAGCAGTACTTC.

This clone was counted many times. The rearrangement uses TRBV7-9 and TRBJ2-1; 7 bases match TRBD1. The CDR3 is made up of 17 amino acids. CDR1 is SEHNR and CDR2 is FQNEAQ in the germline V gene (reference sequence). V trimming: 5 bases; J trimming: 5 bases; junction bases outside the gene matches: 15. The chain's CDR3 is CASSPGTVSLQDNEQFF. The CDR3 region has the DNA TGTGCCAGCAGCCCGGGGACAGTATCTCTGCAGGACAATGAGCAGTTCTTC.

This chain connects TRBV7-9 to TRBJ1-3; D gene unclear. The CDR3 length is 12 residues. Germline CDR1 reads SEHNR; CDR2 reads FQNEAQ (reference sequence). Trimming took 3 bases from V and 2 from J, leaving 2 bases between them. The CDR3 protein is CASSFTGNTIYF. The CDR3 region has the DNA TGTGCCAGCAGCTTCACTGGAAACACCATATATTTT.

The chain carries TRBV27 and TRBJ1-3, with D possibly being TRBD1 (5 bases). CDR1 MNHEY and CDR2 SMNVEV come from the germline V gene (reference sequence). The V gene lost 3 bases and the J gene lost 6 bases, with 12 bases spanning the gap. CDR3 length: 14 amino acids. The CDR3 here is CASSFNWGANTIYF. The CDR3 DNA sequence: TGTGCCAGCAGTTTTAACTGGGGCGCAAACACCATATATTTT.

V and J are TRBV29-1 and TRBJ2-1; a possible D gene is TRBD1 (6 bases). Germline loops: CDR1 SQVTM, CDR2 ANQGSEA. The CDR3 covers 13 residues. Trimming took 7 bases from V and 3 from J, leaving 13 bases between them. As DNA, the CDR3 is TGCAGCGCCTGGACAGCGGACTACAATGAGCAGTTCTTC. The encoded protein is CSAWTADYNEQFF.

The V gene is TRBV25-1, the J gene TRBJ2-3; D possibly corresponds to TRBD2 (7 bases). Germline CDR1 and CDR2: MGHDK and SYGVNS. Trimming left V 10 bases short and J 3 bases short, with 20 bases between. This CDR3 spans 15 amino acids. The CDR3 region is CATDSGAGVTDTQYF. Here the CDR3 DNA reads TGTGCCACCGACTCGGGGGCGGGAGTTACAGATACGCAGTATTTT.